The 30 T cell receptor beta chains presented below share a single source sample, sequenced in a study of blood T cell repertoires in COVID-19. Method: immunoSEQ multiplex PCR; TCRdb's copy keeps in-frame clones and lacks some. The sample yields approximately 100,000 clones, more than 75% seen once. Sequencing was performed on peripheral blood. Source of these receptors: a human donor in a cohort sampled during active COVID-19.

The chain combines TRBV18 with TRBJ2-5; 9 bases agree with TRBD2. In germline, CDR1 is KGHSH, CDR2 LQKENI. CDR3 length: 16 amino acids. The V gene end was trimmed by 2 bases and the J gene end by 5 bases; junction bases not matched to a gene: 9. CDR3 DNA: TGTGCCAGCTCACCATTGGGACTAGCCCGCCCGGAGACCCAGTACTTC. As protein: CASSPLGLARPETQYF. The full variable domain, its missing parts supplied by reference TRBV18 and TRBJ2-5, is NAGVMQNPRHLVRRRGQEARLRCSPMKGHSHVYWYRQLPEEGLKFMVYLQKENIIDESGMPKERFSAEFPKEGPSILRIQQVVRGDSAAYFCASSPLGLARPETQYFGPGTRLLVL.

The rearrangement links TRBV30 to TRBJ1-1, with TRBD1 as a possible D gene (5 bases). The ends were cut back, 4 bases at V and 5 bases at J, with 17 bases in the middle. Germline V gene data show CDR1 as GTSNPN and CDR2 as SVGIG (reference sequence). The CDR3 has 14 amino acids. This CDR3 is CAWTRWGTWTEAFF. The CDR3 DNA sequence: TGTGCCTGGACGAGGTGGGGGACTTGGACTGAAGCTTTCTTT.

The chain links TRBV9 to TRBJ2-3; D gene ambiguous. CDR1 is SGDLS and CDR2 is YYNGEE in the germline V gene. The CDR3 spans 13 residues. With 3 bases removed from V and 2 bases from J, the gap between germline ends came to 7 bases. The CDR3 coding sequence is TGTGCCAGCAGCGCCGACAACACAGATACGCAGTATTTT. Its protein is CASSADNTDTQYF.

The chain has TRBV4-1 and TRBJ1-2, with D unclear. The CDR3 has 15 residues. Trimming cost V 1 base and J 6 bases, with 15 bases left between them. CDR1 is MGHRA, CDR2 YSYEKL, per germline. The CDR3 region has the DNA TGCGCCAGCAGCCAAGGGGAGGGAGCCGGCGATGGCTACACCTTC. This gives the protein CASSQGEGAGDGYTF.

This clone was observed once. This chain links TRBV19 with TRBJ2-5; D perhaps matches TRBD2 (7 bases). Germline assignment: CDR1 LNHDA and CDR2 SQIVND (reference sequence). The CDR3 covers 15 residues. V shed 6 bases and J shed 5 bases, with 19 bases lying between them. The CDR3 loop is CASSPRGEGLETQYF. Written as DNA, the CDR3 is TGTGCCAGTAGCCCGAGGGGGGAGGGTTTGGAGACCCAGTACTTC.

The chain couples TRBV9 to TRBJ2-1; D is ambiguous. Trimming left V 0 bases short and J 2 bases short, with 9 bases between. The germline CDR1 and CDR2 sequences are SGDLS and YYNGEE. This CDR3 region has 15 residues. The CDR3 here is CASSVELNPYNEQFF. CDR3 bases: TGTGCCAGCAGCGTAGAACTAAACCCCTACAATGAGCAGTTCTTC.

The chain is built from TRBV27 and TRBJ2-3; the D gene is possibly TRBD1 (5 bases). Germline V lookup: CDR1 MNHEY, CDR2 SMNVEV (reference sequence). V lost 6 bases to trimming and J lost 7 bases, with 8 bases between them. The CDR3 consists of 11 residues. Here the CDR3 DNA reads TGTGCCAGCAGCAGGGATTATACGCAGTATTTT. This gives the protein CASSRDYTQYF.

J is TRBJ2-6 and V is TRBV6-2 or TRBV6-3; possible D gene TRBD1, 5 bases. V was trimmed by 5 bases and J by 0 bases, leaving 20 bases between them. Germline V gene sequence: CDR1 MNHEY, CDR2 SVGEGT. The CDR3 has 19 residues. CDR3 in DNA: TGTGCCAGCAGTCCCGATTGGGGCCGAAAACCCTCTGGGGCCAACGTCCTGACTTTC. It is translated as CASSPDWGRKPSGANVLTF.

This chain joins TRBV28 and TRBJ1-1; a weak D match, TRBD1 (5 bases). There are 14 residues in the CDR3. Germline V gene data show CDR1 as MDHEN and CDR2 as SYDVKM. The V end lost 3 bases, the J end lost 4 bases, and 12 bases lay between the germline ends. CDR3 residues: CASSLIVGATEAFF. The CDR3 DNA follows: TGTGCCAGCAGTTTGATTGTAGGGGCCACTGAAGCTTTCTTT.

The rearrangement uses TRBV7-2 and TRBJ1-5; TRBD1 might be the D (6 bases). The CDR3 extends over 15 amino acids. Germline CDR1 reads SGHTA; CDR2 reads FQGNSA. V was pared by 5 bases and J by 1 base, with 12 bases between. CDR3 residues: CASSSGTSSNQPQHF. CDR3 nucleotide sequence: TGTGCCAGCAGCAGCGGGACAAGCAGCAATCAGCCCCAGCATTTT.

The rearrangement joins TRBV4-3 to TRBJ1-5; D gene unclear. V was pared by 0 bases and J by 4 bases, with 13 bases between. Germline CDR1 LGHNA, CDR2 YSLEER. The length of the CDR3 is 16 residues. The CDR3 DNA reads TGCGCCAGCAGCCAAGATCGGAGGGCCCTTAATCAGCCCCAGCATTTT. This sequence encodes CASSQDRRALNQPQHF.

The CDR3 nucleotides read TGTGCCAGCAGCTTAGACCCTGGGACTAGCGGTGAGCAGTTCTTC. Translating it yields CASSLDPGTSGEQFF. The chain carries TRBV11-2 and TRBJ2-1; TRBD2 matches 11 bases. This CDR3 is built from 15 residues. Germline-derived CDR1 and CDR2 are SGHAT and FQNNGV. Losses at the gene ends were 0 bases for V and 9 bases for J; bases not matched to a gene: 4.

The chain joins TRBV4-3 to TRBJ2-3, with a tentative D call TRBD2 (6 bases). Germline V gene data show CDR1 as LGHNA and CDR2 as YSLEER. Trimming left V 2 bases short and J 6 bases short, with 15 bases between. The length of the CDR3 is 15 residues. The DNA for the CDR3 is TGCGCCAGCAGCCAATTGGGAGGCAGATTTGATACGCAGTATTTT. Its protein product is CASSQLGGRFDTQYF.

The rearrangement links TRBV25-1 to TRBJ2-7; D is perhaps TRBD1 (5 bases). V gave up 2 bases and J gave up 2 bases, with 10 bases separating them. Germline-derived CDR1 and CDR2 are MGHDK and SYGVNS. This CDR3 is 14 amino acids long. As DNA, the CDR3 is TGTGCCAGCAGTGAAGAGGCAGGGCCCTACGAGCAGTACTTC. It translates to CASSEEAGPYEQYF.

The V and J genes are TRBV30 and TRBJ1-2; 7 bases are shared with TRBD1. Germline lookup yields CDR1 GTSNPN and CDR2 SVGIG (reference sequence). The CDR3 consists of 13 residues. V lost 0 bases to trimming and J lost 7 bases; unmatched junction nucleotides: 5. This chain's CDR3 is CAWSVQGGGGYTF. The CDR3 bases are TGTGCCTGGAGTGTACAAGGGGGCGGTGGCTACACCTTC.

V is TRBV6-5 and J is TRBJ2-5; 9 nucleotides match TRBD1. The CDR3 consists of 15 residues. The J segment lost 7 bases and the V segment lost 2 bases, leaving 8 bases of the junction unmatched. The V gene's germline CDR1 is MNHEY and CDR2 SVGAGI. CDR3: CASSYKTGGPATQYF. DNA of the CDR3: TGTGCCAGCAGTTACAAGACAGGGGGTCCGGCGACCCAGTACTTC.

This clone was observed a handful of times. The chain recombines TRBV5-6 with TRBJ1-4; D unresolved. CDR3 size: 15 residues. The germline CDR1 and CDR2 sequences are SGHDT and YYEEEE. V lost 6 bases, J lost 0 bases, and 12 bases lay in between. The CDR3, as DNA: TGTGCCAGCATAGGATGGAGTTCAACTAATGAAAAACTGTTTTTT. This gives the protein CASIGWSSTNEKLFF.

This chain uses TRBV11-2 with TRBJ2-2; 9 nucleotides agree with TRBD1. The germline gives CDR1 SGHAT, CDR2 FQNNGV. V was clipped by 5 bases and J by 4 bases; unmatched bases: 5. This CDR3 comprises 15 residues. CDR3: CASSQTGGGTGELFF. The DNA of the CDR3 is TGTGCCAGCAGCCAGACAGGGGGGGGCACCGGGGAGCTGTTTTTT. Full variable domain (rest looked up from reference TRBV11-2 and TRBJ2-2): EAGVAQSPRYKIIEKRQSVAFWCNPISGHATLYWYQQILGQGPKLLIQFQNNGVVDDSQLPKDRFSAERLKGVDSTLKIQPAKLEDSAVYLCASSQTGGGTGELFFGEGSRLTVL.

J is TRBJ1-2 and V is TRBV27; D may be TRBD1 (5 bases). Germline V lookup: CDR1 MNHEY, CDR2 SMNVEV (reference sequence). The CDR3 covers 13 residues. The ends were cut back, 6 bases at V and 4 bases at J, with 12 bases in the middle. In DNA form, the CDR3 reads TGTGCCAGCAGCCCAGGGCGAAGCTATGGCTACACCTTC. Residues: CASSPGRSYGYTF.

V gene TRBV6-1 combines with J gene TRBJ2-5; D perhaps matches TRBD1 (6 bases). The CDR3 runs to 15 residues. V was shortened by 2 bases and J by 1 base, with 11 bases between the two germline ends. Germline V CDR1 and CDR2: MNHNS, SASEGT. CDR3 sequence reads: CASSEFPGAQETQYF. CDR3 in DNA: TGTGCCAGCAGTGAATTTCCAGGGGCCCAAGAGACCCAGTACTTC.

The CDR3 bases are TGCGCCAGCAGCCAAGAAGGGAGGGACACCTACACCGGGGAGCTGTTTTTT. Protein sequence: CASSQEGRDTYTGELFF. The rearrangement uses TRBV4-3 and TRBJ2-2; a possible D gene is TRBD2 (7 bases). Trimming cost V 0 bases and J 3 bases, with 14 bases left between them. The CDR3 contains 17 residues. The V gene's germline CDR1 is LGHNA and CDR2 YSLEER.

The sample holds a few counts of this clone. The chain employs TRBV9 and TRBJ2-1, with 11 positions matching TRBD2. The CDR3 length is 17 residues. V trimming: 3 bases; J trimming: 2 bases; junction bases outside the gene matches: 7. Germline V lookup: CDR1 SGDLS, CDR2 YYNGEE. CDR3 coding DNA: TGTGCCAGCAGCGACACTAGCGGGGGAGAGGCCTACAATGAGCAGTTCTTC. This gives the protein CASSDTSGGEAYNEQFF.

The CDR3 spells CASSISGWITDTQYF. The DNA of the CDR3 is TGTGCCAGTAGTATAAGCGGGTGGATAACAGATACGCAGTATTTT. The V call is TRBV19, the J call TRBJ2-3; possible D gene TRBD2, 6 bases. The CDR3 contains 15 residues. Germline CDR1 LNHDA, CDR2 SQIVND (reference sequence). V was clipped by 2 bases and J by 3 bases, with 12 bases between them.

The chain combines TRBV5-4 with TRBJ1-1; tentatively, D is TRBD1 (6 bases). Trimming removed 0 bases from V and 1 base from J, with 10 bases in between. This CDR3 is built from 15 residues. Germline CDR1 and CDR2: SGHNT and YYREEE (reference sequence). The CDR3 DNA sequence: TGTGCCAGCAGCTTGGCGGGGGGCAGGAACACTGAAGCTTTCTTT. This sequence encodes CASSLAGGRNTEAFF.

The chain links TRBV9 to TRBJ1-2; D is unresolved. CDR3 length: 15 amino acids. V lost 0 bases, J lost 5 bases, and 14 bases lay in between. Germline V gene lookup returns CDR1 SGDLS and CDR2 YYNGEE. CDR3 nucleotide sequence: TGTGCCAGCAGCGTAGGGGCACCGGAGGAATATGGCTACACCTTC. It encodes CASSVGAPEEYGYTF.

CDR3 loop: CASSSVGGANEQYF. Written as DNA, the CDR3 is TGTGCCAGCAGTTCCGTAGGGGGGGCTAACGAGCAGTACTTC. The chain links TRBV28 to TRBJ2-7, with D possibly TRBD2 on 7 matching bases. Between the trimmed V and J ends, which lost 4 bases and 5 bases, there was a span of 15 bases. The germline gives CDR1 MDHEN, CDR2 SYDVKM. There are 14 residues in the CDR3.

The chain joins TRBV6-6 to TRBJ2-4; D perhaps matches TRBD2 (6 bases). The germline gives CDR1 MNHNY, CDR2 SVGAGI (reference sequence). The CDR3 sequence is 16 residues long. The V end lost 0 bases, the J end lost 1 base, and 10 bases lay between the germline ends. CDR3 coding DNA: TGTGCCAGCAGTTACTCGGATGGGGGGGCCAAAAACATTCAGTACTTC. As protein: CASSYSDGGAKNIQYF.

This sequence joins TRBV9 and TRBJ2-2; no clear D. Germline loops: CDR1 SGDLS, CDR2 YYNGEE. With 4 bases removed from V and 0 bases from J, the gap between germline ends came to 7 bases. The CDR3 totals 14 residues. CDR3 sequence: CASSLQTNTGELFF. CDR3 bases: TGTGCCAGCAGCCTCCAGACGAACACCGGGGAGCTGTTTTTT.

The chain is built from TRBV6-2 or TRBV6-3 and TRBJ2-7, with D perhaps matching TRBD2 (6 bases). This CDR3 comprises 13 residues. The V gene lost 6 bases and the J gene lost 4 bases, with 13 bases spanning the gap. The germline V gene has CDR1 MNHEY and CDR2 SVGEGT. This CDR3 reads CASSYRERYEQYF. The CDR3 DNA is TGTGCCAGCAGCTATCGGGAGCGGTACGAGCAGTACTTC.

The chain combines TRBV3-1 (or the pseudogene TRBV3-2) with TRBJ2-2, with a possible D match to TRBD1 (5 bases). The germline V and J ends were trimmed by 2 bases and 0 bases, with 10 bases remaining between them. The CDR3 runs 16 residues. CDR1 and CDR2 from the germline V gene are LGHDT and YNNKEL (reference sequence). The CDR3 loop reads CASSQNTGANTGELFF. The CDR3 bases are TGTGCCAGCAGCCAAAATACAGGCGCGAACACCGGGGAGCTGTTTTTT.